A single sample gave rise to the 16 T cell receptor beta chains below, sequenced in a study of blood T cell repertoires in COVID-19. Method: immunoSEQ multiplex PCR; TCRdb's copy keeps in-frame clones and lacks some. The table lists about 76,000 clones, 87% of them singletons. Sequencing was carried out using peripheral blood. The receptors come from a young man with acute or convalescent COVID-19.

The chain recombines TRBV12-3 or TRBV12-4 with TRBJ1-5, with a tentative D call TRBD1 (6 bases). Trimming removed 7 bases from V and 4 bases from J, with 8 bases in between. This CDR3 is built from 12 residues. CDR3: CASTTGNQPQHF. CDR3 bases: TGTGCCAGCACCACAGGGAATCAGCCCCAGCATTTT.

The V and J genes are TRBV5-5 and TRBJ1-5, with D uncertain. This CDR3 contains 14 residues. Trimming cost V 4 bases and J 0 bases, with 8 bases left between them. Germline V gene data show CDR1 as SGHKS and CDR2 as YYEKEE (reference sequence). CDR3 loop: CASSPGNSNQPQHF. The CDR3 DNA reads as TGTGCCAGCAGCCCAGGAAATAGCAATCAGCCCCAGCATTTT.

This clone was counted a few times. The chain joins TRBV7-3 to TRBJ1-1; 8 positions agree with TRBD1. V dropped 5 bases and J dropped 4; count of bases not matched to a gene: 3. The CDR3 spans 13 residues. Per the germline V gene, CDR1 is SGHTA and CDR2 is FQGTGA. CDR3 amino acids: CASSATGGTEAFF. The CDR3 region has the DNA TGTGCCAGCAGCGCCACAGGGGGCACTGAAGCTTTCTTT.

This clone has just one count. This rearrangement joins TRBV24-1 to TRBJ1-5, with 7 bases lining up with TRBD1. V lost 5 bases, J lost 6 bases, and 6 bases stayed unmatched. Germline loops: CDR1 KGHDR, CDR2 SFDVKD. The CDR3 spans 14 residues. The DNA for the CDR3 is TGTGCCACCAGTGCGCAGGGGGAACTTCAGCCCCAGCATTTT. Translating gives CATSAQGELQPQHF.

The chain combines TRBV11-2 with TRBJ1-3; D remains unclear. The CDR3 consists of 16 residues. Trimming took 4 bases from V and 0 from J, leaving 13 bases between them. CDR1 and CDR2 from the germline V gene are SGHAT and FQNNGV. In nucleotides, the CDR3 is TGTGCCAGCAGCTCTCCTACGGGGAGCTCTGGAAACACCATATATTTT. This codes for CASSSPTGSSGNTIYF.

This sequence joins TRBV19 and TRBJ2-2; D ambiguous. The CDR3 is 12 amino acids. The V gene's germline CDR1 is LNHDA and CDR2 SQIVND (reference sequence). V dropped 5 bases and J dropped 5 bases, with 6 bases sitting between them. CDR3 in DNA: TGTGCCAGTAGTCCTCTGACCGGGGAGCTGTTTTTT. As protein: CASSPLTGELFF.

The chain carries TRBV30 and TRBJ2-5; no clear D. This CDR3 has 13 amino acids. The V and J ends lost 0 bases and 5 bases respectively, with 10 bases between them. CDR1 and CDR2 from the germline V gene are GTSNPN and SVGIG (reference sequence). For the CDR3, the DNA is TGTGCCTGGAGTGTACGTTACGGGGAGACCCAGTACTTC. Its protein product is CAWSVRYGETQYF.

The V gene is TRBV7-2, the J gene TRBJ1-5; no firm D call. V shed 3 bases and J shed 2 bases, with 8 bases lying between them. Looked up from germline, CDR1 is SGHTA and CDR2 is FQGNSA. This CDR3 has 14 residues. This CDR3 is CASSFPHRNQPQHF. Here the CDR3 DNA reads TGTGCCAGCAGCTTCCCACATCGCAATCAGCCCCAGCATTTT.

This chain connects TRBV6-6 to TRBJ2-1; maybe TRBD2 (5 bases). Germline V gene sequence: CDR1 MNHNY, CDR2 SVGAGI (reference sequence). The CDR3 runs to 12 residues. Between the trimmed V and J ends, which lost 5 bases and 6 bases, there was a span of 8 bases. The CDR3 here is CASSPSLNEQFF. The CDR3 nucleotides are TGTGCCAGCAGTCCTAGCCTCAATGAGCAGTTCTTC.

J is TRBJ1-3 and V is TRBV7-9; D is undetermined. Trimming stripped 0 bases from V and 4 bases from J, with 7 bases between. This CDR3 is built from 14 residues. The germline gives CDR1 SEHNR, CDR2 FQNEAQ (reference sequence). The CDR3: CASSLAGGGNTIYF. The CDR3 DNA follows: TGTGCCAGCAGCTTAGCGGGCGGGGGAAACACCATATATTTT.

The chain combines TRBV15 with TRBJ2-7, with D possibly matching TRBD2 (6 bases). V lost 0 bases to trimming and J lost 4 bases, with 16 bases between them. Germline V gene lookup returns CDR1 LNHNV and CDR2 YYDKDF (reference sequence). CDR3 length: 16 residues. The CDR3 spells CATSRDYPNSGYEQYF. The CDR3 bases are TGTGCCACCAGCAGAGATTACCCAAATAGCGGATACGAGCAGTACTTC.

The CDR3, as DNA: TGTGCCAGCAGTGGGGGAGCGGGATCCTACGAGCAGTACTTC. This sequence encodes CASSGGAGSYEQYF. The V and J genes are TRBV2 and TRBJ2-7; TRBD2 matches at 7 bases. V was pared by 4 bases and J by 1 base, with 4 bases of the junction left unmatched. The germline V gene encodes CDR1 SNHLY and CDR2 FYNNEI. The CDR3 is 14 amino acids.

This chain uses TRBV9 with TRBJ1-3; no clear D gene. The length of the CDR3 is 16 residues. V lost 3 bases, J lost 3 bases, and 16 bases lay in between. Per germline, CDR1 SGDLS and CDR2 YYNGEE. Here the CDR3 reads CASSGLSVGNGNTIYF. The CDR3 DNA follows: TGTGCCAGCAGCGGCCTTAGTGTCGGGAATGGAAACACCATATATTTT.

The chain links TRBV25-1 to TRBJ2-3; TRBD1 matches at 8 bases. This CDR3 has 18 amino acids. CDR1 is MGHDK and CDR2 is SYGVNS in the germline V gene. V was clipped by 2 bases and J by 6 bases; unmatched bases: 16. As DNA, the CDR3 is TGTGCCAGCAGTGAACTTGGACAGGGAACCGGGATTGGTGATACGCAGTATTTT. Protein sequence: CASSELGQGTGIGDTQYF.

The chain combines TRBV30 with TRBJ2-4; a possible D gene is TRBD2 (5 bases). V was trimmed by 0 bases and J by 0 bases, leaving 6 bases between them. This CDR3 comprises 14 residues. Germline CDR1 and CDR2: GTSNPN and SVGIG (reference sequence). CDR3 nucleotide sequence: TGTGCCTGGAGTGTACGGGGAGCCAAAAACATTCAGTACTTC. Translated: CAWSVRGAKNIQYF.

The chain carries TRBV9 and TRBJ2-1; 9 bases fit TRBD2. V shed 7 bases, J shed 7 bases, and the junction held 6 bases outside the gene matches. The germline gives CDR1 SGDLS, CDR2 YYNGEE. This CDR3 region has 13 residues. In DNA form, the CDR3 reads TGTGCCAGCGGGACTAGCATGGAAAATGAGCAGTTCTTC. Its protein is CASGTSMENEQFF.